The 6 T cell receptor beta chains reported below all come from one sample, sequenced in a study of radiotherapy plus CTLA-4 blockade in lung cancer. Sequencing was performed with immunoSEQ multiplex PCR; in TCRdb, only in-frame clones are kept and a portion is missing. Of approximately 50,000 clones in the sample, roughly 76% were seen once. The sample here was peripheral blood, taken from a patient treated with radiotherapy plus ipilimumab. The source of these receptors is a human donor with non-small cell lung cancer who had a complete response to radiotherapy plus ipilimumab.

The chain joins TRBV2 to TRBJ2-7, with D hard to call. V dropped 3 bases and J dropped 4 bases, with 13 bases sitting between them. This CDR3 contains 14 residues. Germline CDR1 is SNHLY and CDR2 is FYNNEI. The CDR3 nucleotides are TGTGCCAGCAGTGATCCGAGATCATTGTACGAGCAGTACTTC. The encoded protein is CASSDPRSLYEQYF.

The chain carries TRBV4-2 and TRBJ2-6; 7 positions match TRBD1. The CDR3 runs to 17 residues. The V segment lost 0 bases and the J segment 2 bases; nucleotides outside the gene matches: 4. Germline V gives CDR1 LGHNA, CDR2 YNFKEQ. The CDR3 bases are TGTGCCAGCAGCCAAGACGGACAGGCGGCTGGGGCCAACGTCCTGACTTTC. It is translated as CASSQDGQAAGANVLTF.

The V and J genes are TRBV9 and TRBJ1-4; 8 bases align to TRBD1. Germline V lookup: CDR1 SGDLS, CDR2 YYNGEE. V shed 3 bases and J 8 bases; nucleotides not matched to a gene: 15. The CDR3 contains 17 residues. CDR3 DNA sequence: TGTGCCAGCAGCGCATCGTTACCGGGACAGGCTGCCGAAAAACTGTTTTTT. It is translated as CASSASLPGQAAEKLFF.

The rearrangement links TRBV2 to TRBJ2-7; D is uncertain. CDR3 length: 12 amino acids. CDR1 is SNHLY and CDR2 is FYNNEI in the germline V gene. Trimming cost V 6 bases and J 2 bases, with 8 bases left between them. The CDR3 nucleotides are TGTGCCAGCAGGAGCCAAACCTACGAGCAGTACTTC. Translation: CASRSQTYEQYF. Full variable domain (outside the CDR3, taken from reference TRBV2 and TRBJ2-7): EPEVTQTPSHQVTQMGQEVILRCVPISNHLYFYWYRQILGQKVEFLVSFYNNEISEKSEIFDDQFSVERPDGSNFTLKIRSTKLEDSAMYFCASRSQTYEQYFGPGTRLTVT.

The chain recombines TRBV10-1 with TRBJ2-7; 8 bases align to TRBD2. There are 15 residues in the CDR3. The junction had 6 bases not matched to a gene; V was cut back by 2 bases and J by 3 bases. Germline CDR1 reads WNHNN; CDR2 reads SYGVQD (reference sequence). The DNA for the CDR3 is TGCGCCAGCAGTGAGACTAGCGGAGGGAACTACGAGCAGTACTTC. This sequence encodes CASSETSGGNYEQYF.

In this sample, this clone turned up a few times. The chain carries TRBV4-3 and TRBJ2-1; tentatively, D is TRBD2 (6 bases). The CDR3 covers 15 residues. CDR1 and CDR2 (germline): LGHNA, YSLEER. V lost 0 bases and J 9 bases, leaving 15 bases between the germline ends. CDR3: CASSQEVSGRSEQFF. CDR3 DNA sequence: TGCGCCAGCAGCCAAGAAGTTAGCGGCCGGAGTGAGCAGTTCTTC.